What follows are 9 T cell receptor beta chains derived from one specimen sequenced in a study of regulatory T cells in long-lasting Graves disease. Arm-PCR with iRepertoire HTBI primers amplified the CDR3 regions for these TCR beta libraries. TCRdb redid the calling of the multiplex PCR reads with MiXCR, one entry per CDR3 protein. This sample has 350,000 to 500,000 distinct CDR3 sequences, with 20% to 25% found just once. This sample's time point: persistent/refractory GD, antithyroid drugs over 5 years with positive TRAb. The authors made the TCR library using RNA they extracted from PBMCs. Sequenced material: peripheral blood mononuclear cells (PBMCs), taken when the disease was refractory, from a patient treated with antithyroid drugs. These receptor sequences come from a female donor with Graves disease.

V is TRBV18 and J is TRBJ2-7; TRBD1 is a possible D gene (6 bases). Trimming removed 5 bases from V and 6 bases from J, with 11 bases in between. There are 12 residues in the CDR3. Looked up from germline, CDR1 is KGHSH and CDR2 is LQKENI. CDR3 in amino acids: CASSGQGTEQYF. CDR3 nucleotide sequence: TGTGCCAGCTCAGGGCAGGGGACCGAGCAGTACTTC.

This clonotype was seen ten or more times. The genes are TRBV2 and TRBJ1-5; 7 bases agree with TRBD1. Germline V lookup: CDR1 SNHLY, CDR2 FYNNEI. The CDR3 is 14 amino acids. V lost 6 bases, J lost 6 bases, and 8 bases stayed unmatched. The CDR3 coding sequence is TGTGCCAGCAGCCCGGACAGGTATGGTCAGCCCCAGCATTTT. Translating it yields CASSPDRYGQPQHF. Based on the CDR3 plus reference TRBV2 and TRBJ1-5, the full variable domain is EPEVTQTPSHQVTQMGQEVILRCVPISNHLYFYWYRQILGQKVEFLVSFYNNEISEKSEIFDDQFSVERPDGSNFTLKIRSTKLEDSAMYFCASSPDRYGQPQHFGDGTRLSIL.

The sample holds many counts of this clonotype. The V gene is TRBV12-3 or TRBV12-4, the J gene TRBJ2-7; 11 bases align to TRBD1. The CDR3 sequence is 14 residues long. V lost 4 bases, J lost 6 bases, and 5 bases stayed unmatched. As DNA, the CDR3 is TGTGCCAGCAGTTGGGACAGGGGGGTGAGCGAGCAGTACTTC. This gives the protein CASSWDRGVSEQYF.

This clonotype came up a few times. V is TRBV19 and J is TRBJ2-7, with D uncertain. Germline V gene data show CDR1 as LNHDA and CDR2 as SQIVND (reference sequence). V was shortened by 5 bases and J by 3 bases, with 14 bases between the two germline ends. The CDR3 spans 14 residues. The DNA of the CDR3 is TGTGCCAGTAGTGGTCCCCTGGGGAACTACGAGCAGTACTTC. This sequence encodes CASSGPLGNYEQYF.

Regarding this clonotype: This likely comes from a read error, as the CDR3 has no conserved phenylalanine or tryptophan at its end. The V gene is TRBV13, the J gene TRBJ2-5; the D gene is possibly TRBD2 (6 bases). V lost 5 bases and J 5 bases, leaving 9 bases between the germline ends. This CDR3 comprises 12 residues. Germline CDR1 and CDR2: PRHDT and FYEKMQ (reference sequence). Here the CDR3 DNA reads TGTGCCAGCAGCCGAGGAGGGGAGACCCAGTACTCC. Translated: CASSRGGETQYS.

This clonotype has just a few counts. The chain has TRBV28 and TRBJ2-3; a possible D gene is TRBD1 (6 bases). V lost 7 bases and J lost 1, with 15 bases in between. The CDR3 loop spans 15 amino acids. The germline V gene has CDR1 MDHEN and CDR2 SYDVKM. The CDR3 DNA reads as TGTGCCAGCACAGGGGTCCATCACGGCACAGATACGCAGTATTTT. It codes for CASTGVHHGTDTQYF. Variable domain in full (rest from reference TRBV28 and TRBJ2-3): DVKVTQSSRYLVKRTGEKVFLECVQDMDHENMFWYRQDPGLGLRLIYFSYDVKMKEKGDIPEGYSVSREKKERFSLILESASTNQTSMYLCASTGVHHGTDTQYFGPGTRLTVL.

This clonotype appeared a few times. The chain has TRBV7-9 and TRBJ2-7; 13 bases are a match to TRBD2. Germline CDR1 SEHNR, CDR2 FQNEAQ (reference sequence). The length of the CDR3 is 17 residues. V shed 4 bases, J shed 0 bases, and the junction held 6 bases outside the gene matches. CDR3 region: CASSSYGTSGNSYEQYF. For the CDR3, the DNA is TGTGCCAGCAGCTCCTATGGGACTAGCGGGAACTCCTACGAGCAGTACTTC. Variable domain in full (rest from reference TRBV7-9 and TRBJ2-7): DTGVSQNPRHKITKRGQNVTFRCDPISEHNRLYWYRQTLGQGPEFLTYFQNEAQLEKSRLLSDRFSAERPKGSFSTLEIQRTEQGDSAMYLCASSSYGTSGNSYEQYFGPGTRLTVT.

The chain is built from TRBV7-9 and TRBJ1-1, with D unclear. The V end lost 3 bases, the J end lost 11 bases, and 22 bases lay between the germline ends. CDR3 size: 15 residues. Germline CDR1 and CDR2: SEHNR and FQNEAQ (reference sequence). The CDR3: CASSFGQANFEEAFF. In DNA form, the CDR3 reads TGTGCCAGCAGCTTTGGGCAGGCGAATTTTGAGGAGGCTTTCTTT.

The chain couples TRBV28 to TRBJ1-5; D is unclear. Germline V gene sequence: CDR1 MDHEN, CDR2 SYDVKM. CDR3 size: 12 residues. V lost 2 bases to trimming and J lost 9 bases, with 8 bases between them. The CDR3 loop is CASSLEVLPQHF. In nucleotides, the CDR3 is TGTGCCAGCAGTTTAGAGGTTCTGCCCCAGCATTTT.